This T cell receptor beta chain was sequenced for a study of control samples from healthy donors and cancer patients. The assay was immunoSEQ multiplex PCR, and TCRdb's table has in-frame clones only and misses some. The sample carries approximately 110,000 clones, approximately 89% recorded once. Germline assignment: CDR1 SNHLY and CDR2 FYNNEI. Trimming removed 6 bases from V and 1 base from J, with 9 bases in between. The CDR3 totals 13 residues. Sequenced sample: blood. This sequence originates from a woman under 30 in good health. The chain carries TRBV2 and TRBJ2-5; maybe TRBD1 (6 bases). CDR3 region: CASRRDTQETQYF. The CDR3, as DNA: TGTGCCAGCAGGAGGGACACCCAAGAGACCCAGTACTTC.